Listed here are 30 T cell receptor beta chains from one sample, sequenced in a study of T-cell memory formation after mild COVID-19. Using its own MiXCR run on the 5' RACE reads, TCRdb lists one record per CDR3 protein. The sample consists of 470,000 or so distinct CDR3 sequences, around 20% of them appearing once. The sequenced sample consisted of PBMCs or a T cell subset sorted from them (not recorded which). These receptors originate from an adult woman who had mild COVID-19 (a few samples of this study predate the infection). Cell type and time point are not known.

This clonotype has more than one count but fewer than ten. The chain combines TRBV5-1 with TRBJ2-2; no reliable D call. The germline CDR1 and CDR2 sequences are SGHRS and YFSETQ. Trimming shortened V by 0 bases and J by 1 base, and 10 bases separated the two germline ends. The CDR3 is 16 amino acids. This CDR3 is CASSLEQILNTGELFF. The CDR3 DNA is TGCGCCAGCAGCTTGGAACAGATTTTGAACACCGGGGAGCTGTTTTTT.

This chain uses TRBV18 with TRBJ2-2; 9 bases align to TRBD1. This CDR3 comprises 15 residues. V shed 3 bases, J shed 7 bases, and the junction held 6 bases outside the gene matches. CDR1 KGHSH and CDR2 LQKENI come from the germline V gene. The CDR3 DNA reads TGTGCCAGCTCACCGGGACAGGGTCGAGACGGGGAGCTGTTTTTT. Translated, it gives CASSPGQGRDGELFF.

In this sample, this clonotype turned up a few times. This chain's CDR3 is CASLAGAYNEQFF. In nucleotides, the CDR3 is TGTGCCAGTCTAGCGGGGGCATACAATGAGCAGTTCTTC. The rearrangement joins TRBV12-3 or TRBV12-4 to TRBJ2-1, with 10 bases matching TRBD2. V was pared by 9 bases and J by 4 bases, with 3 bases of the junction left unmatched. The CDR3 loop spans 13 amino acids.

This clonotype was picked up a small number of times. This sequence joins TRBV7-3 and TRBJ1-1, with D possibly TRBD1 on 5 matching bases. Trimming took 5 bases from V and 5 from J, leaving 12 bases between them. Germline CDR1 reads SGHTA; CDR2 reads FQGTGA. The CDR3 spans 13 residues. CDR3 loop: CASSKGRLTEAFF. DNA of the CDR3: TGTGCCAGCAGCAAGGGGCGCTTAACTGAAGCTTTCTTT.

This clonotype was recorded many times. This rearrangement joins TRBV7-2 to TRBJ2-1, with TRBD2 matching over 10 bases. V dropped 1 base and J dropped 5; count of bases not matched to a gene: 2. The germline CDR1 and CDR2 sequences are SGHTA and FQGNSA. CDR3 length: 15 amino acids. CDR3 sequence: CASSLVAGGNNEQFF. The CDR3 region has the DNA TGTGCCAGCAGCTTAGTAGCGGGGGGTAACAATGAGCAGTTCTTC.

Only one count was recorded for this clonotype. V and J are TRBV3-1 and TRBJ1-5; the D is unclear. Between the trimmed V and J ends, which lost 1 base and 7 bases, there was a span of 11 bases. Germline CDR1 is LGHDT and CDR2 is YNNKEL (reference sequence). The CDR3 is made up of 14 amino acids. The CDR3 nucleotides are TGTGCCAGCAGCCAAGCCCAGTCCTCCCAGCCCCAGCATTTT. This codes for CASSQAQSSQPQHF.

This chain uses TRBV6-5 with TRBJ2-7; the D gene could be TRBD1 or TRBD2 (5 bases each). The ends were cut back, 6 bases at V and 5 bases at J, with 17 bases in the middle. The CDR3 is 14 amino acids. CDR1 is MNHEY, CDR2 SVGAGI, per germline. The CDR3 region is CASSKVSGTNEQYF. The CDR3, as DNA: TGTGCCAGCAGCAAGGTGTCGGGGACCAACGAGCAGTACTTC.

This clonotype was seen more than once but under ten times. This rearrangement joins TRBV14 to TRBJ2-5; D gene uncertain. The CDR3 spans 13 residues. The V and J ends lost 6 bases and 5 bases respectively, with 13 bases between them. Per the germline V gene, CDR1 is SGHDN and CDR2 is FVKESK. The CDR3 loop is CASRPTLVETQYF. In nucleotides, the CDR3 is TGTGCCAGCAGGCCCACCTTGGTTGAGACCCAGTACTTC.

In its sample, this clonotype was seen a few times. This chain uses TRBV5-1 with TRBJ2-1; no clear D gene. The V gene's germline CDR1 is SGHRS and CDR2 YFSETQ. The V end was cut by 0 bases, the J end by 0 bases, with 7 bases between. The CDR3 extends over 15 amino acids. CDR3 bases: TGCGCCAGCAGCTTGGTGTGGGACTCCTACAATGAGCAGTTCTTC. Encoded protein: CASSLVWDSYNEQFF.

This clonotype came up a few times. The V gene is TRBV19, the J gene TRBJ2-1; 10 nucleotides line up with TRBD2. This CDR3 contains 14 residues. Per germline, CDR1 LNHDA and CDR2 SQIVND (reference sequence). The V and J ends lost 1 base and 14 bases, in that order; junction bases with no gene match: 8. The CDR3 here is CASSIVPSGGLEFF. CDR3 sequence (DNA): TGTGCCAGTAGTATAGTGCCTAGCGGGGGCCTCGAGTTCTTC. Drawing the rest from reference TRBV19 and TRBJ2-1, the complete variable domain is DGGITQSPKYLFRKEGQNVTLSCEQNLNHDAMYWYRQDPGQGLRLIYYSQIVNDFQKGDIAEGYSVSREKKESFPLTVTSAQKNPTAFYLCASSIVPSGGLEFFGPGTRLTVL.

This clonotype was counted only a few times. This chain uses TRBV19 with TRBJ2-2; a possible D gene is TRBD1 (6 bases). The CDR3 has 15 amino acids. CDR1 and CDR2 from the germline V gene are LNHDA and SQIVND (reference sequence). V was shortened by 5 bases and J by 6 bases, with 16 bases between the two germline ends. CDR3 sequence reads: CASSRYVTGPGELFF. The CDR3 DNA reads TGTGCCAGTAGTCGATATGTAACAGGGCCCGGGGAGCTGTTTTTT.

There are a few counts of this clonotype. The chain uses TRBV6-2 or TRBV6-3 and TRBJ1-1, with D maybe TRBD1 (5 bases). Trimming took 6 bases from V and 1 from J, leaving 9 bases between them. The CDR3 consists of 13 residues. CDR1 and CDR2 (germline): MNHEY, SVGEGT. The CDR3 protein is CASRGTANTEAFF. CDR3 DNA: TGTGCCAGCAGGGGGACGGCGAACACTGAAGCTTTCTTT.

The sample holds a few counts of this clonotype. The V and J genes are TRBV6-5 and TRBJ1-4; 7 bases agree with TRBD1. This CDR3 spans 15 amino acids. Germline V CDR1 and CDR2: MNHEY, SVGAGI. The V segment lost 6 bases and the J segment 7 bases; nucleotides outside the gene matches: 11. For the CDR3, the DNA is TGTGCCAGCAGCTACAGTGACAGGGTTGGTGAAAAACTGTTTTTT. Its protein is CASSYSDRVGEKLFF.

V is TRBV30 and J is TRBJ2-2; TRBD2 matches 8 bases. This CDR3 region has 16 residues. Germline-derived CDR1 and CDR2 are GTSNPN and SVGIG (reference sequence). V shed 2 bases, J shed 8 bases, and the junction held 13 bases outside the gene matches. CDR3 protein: CAWSRLAGSRIGELFF. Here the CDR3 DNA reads TGTGCCTGGAGTAGATTAGCGGGGAGTCGGATAGGGGAGCTGTTTTTT.

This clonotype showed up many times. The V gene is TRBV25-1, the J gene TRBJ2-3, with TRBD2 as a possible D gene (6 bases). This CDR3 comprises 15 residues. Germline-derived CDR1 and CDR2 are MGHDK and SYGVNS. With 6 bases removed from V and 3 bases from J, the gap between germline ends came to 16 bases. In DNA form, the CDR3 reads TGTGCCAGCAGCTCTAGCGTGGAGAGAACAGATACGCAGTATTTT. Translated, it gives CASSSSVERTDTQYF.

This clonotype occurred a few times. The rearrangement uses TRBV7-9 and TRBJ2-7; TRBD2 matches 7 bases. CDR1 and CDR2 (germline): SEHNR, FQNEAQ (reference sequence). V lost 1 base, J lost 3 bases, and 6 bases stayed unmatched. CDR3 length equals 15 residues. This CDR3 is CASSLVAGVSYEQYF. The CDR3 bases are TGTGCCAGCAGCTTAGTGGCGGGAGTTAGCTACGAGCAGTACTTC.

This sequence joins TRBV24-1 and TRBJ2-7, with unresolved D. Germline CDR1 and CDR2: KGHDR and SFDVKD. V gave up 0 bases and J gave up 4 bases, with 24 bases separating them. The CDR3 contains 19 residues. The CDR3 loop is CATSDLIEVGELIRYEQYF. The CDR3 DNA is TGTGCCACCAGTGATTTGATCGAAGTAGGAGAACTGATTCGGTACGAGCAGTACTTC.

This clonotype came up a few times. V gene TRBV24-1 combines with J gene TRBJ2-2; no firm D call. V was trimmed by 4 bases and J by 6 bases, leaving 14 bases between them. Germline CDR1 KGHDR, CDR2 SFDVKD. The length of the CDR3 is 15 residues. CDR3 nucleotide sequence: TGTGCCACCAGTGACCAGTCCCGGGCGGCCGGGGAGCTGTTTTTT. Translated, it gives CATSDQSRAAGELFF.

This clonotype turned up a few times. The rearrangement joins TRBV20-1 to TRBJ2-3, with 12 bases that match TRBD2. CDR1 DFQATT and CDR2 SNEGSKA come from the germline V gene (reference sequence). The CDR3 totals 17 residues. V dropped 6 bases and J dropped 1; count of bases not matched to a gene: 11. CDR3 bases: TGCAGTGCACCACTAGCGGGAGGTACCTGGGGCACAGATACGCAGTATTTT. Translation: CSAPLAGGTWGTDTQYF.

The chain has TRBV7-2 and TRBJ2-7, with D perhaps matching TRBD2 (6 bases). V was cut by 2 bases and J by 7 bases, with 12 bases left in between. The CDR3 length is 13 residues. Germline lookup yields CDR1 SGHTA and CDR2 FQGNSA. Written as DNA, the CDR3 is TGTGCCAGCAGCTTATACGGGGGTGAGGAGCAGTACTTC. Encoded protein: CASSLYGGEEQYF.

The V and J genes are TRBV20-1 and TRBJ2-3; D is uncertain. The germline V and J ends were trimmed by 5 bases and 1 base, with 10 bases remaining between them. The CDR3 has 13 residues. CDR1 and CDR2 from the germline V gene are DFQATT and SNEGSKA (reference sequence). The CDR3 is CSAPYFGTDTQYF. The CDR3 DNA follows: TGCAGTGCTCCATACTTTGGCACAGATACGCAGTATTTT.

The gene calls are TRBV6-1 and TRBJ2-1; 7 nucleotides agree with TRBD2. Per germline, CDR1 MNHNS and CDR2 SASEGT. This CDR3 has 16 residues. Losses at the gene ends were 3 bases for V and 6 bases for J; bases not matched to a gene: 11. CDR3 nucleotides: TGTGCCAGCAGTGACCTCGTCTTCGCTAGCGGCAATGAGCAGTTCTTC. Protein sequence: CASSDLVFASGNEQFF.

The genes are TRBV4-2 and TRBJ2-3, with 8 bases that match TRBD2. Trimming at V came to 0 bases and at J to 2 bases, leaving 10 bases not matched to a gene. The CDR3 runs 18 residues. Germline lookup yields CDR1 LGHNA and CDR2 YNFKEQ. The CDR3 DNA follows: TGTGCCAGCAGCCAAGATACTGTGCGGGGGGCCCCCACAGATACGCAGTATTTT. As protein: CASSQDTVRGAPTDTQYF.

The DNA of the CDR3 is TGTGCCAGCAGCCCCCCCGGGAACGTGGAGACCCAGTACTTC. Encoded protein: CASSPPGNVETQYF. This rearrangement joins TRBV3-1 to TRBJ2-5; weak D call: TRBD2 (5 bases). Between the trimmed V and J ends, which lost 4 bases and 5 bases, there was a span of 14 bases. This CDR3 is built from 14 residues. Germline V CDR1 and CDR2: LGHDT, YNNKEL (reference sequence).

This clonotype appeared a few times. CDR3 loop: CASGLSPGPGDEQFF. The CDR3 region has the DNA TGTGCCAGTGGTCTTTCACCGGGGCCTGGGGATGAGCAGTTCTTC. The chain uses TRBV3-1 and TRBJ2-1; D assignment may be TRBD1 or TRBD2 (5 bases each). V was trimmed by 9 bases and J by 8 bases, leaving 23 bases between them. This CDR3 is built from 15 residues. Germline V gene lookup returns CDR1 LGHDT and CDR2 YNNKEL (reference sequence).

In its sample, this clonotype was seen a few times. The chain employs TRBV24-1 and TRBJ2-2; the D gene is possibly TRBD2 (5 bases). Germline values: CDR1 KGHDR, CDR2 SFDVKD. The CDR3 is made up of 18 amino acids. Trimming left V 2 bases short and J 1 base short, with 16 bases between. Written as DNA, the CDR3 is TGTGCCACCAGTGATTCGGCGGGTAGGACTCAGAACACCGGGGAGCTGTTTTTT. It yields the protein CATSDSAGRTQNTGELFF.

The CDR3 nucleotides read TGCGCCAGCAGCTTGGGTCTCACAGGGCACAGAGATATGAACACTGAAGCTTTCTTT. Translated, it gives CASSLGLTGHRDMNTEAFF. V is TRBV5-1 and J is TRBJ1-1; TRBD1 might be the D (6 bases). V was trimmed by 0 bases and J by 0 bases, leaving 21 bases between them. CDR1 is SGHRS and CDR2 is YFSETQ in the germline V gene. The CDR3 is made up of 19 amino acids.

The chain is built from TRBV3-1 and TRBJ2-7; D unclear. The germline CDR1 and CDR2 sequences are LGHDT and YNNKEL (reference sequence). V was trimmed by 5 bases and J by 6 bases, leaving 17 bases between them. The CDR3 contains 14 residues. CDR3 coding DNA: TGTGCCAGCAGCTCCAAGCATGGGGTTTCCGAGCAGTACTTC. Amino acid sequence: CASSSKHGVSEQYF.

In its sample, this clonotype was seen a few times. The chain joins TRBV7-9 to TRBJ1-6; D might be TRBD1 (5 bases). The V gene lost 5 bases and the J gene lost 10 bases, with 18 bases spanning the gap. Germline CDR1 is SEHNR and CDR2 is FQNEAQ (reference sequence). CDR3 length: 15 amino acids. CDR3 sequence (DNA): TGTGCCAGCAGCAAAAGAACAGGAAACGAGTCACCCCTCCACTTT. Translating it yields CASSKRTGNESPLHF.

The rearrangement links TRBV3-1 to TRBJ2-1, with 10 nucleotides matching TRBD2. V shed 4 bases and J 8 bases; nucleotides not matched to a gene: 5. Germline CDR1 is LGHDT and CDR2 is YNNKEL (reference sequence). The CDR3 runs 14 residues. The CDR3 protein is CASSPGLATHEQFF. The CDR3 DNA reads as TGTGCCAGCAGCCCGGGACTAGCGACCCATGAGCAGTTCTTC.